These 8 T cell receptor beta chains share one sample of origin, sequenced in a study of blood T cells in healthy people across ages. Through a sample-barcoded 5' primer and a J-beta primer mix, a second PCR was run for 7 to 11 cycles. One entry per CDR3 protein results from TCRdb running MiXCR on the 5' RACE reads. The data hold some 860,000 distinct CDR3 sequences, with more than 55% observed a single time. The sample consisted of blood. These receptors were collected from a man aged 35 to 55 in good health.

This clonotype has just a few counts. This chain joins TRBV15 and TRBJ2-5, with D hard to call. Germline V CDR1 and CDR2: LNHNV, YYDKDF (reference sequence). The germline V and J ends were trimmed by 0 bases and 6 bases, with 14 bases remaining between them. The CDR3 runs 15 residues. The CDR3 sequence: CATSRDLGDGQTQYF. CDR3 in DNA: TGTGCCACCAGCAGAGATTTAGGTGATGGGCAGACCCAGTACTTC. The variable domain in full, with the rest retrieved from reference TRBV15 and TRBJ2-5, is DAMVIQNPRYQVTQFGKPVTLSCSQTLNHNVMYWYQQKSSQAPKLLFHYYDKDFNNEADTPDNFQSRRPNTSFCFLDIRSPGLGDTAMYLCATSRDLGDGQTQYFGPGTRLLVL.

The V call is TRBV7-2, the J call TRBJ1-6, with unresolved D. Trimming took 2 bases from V and 9 from J, leaving 5 bases between them. Germline V gene lookup returns CDR1 SGHTA and CDR2 FQGNSA. The CDR3 contains 12 residues. The CDR3 spells CASSLSVSPLHF. CDR3 bases: TGTGCCAGCAGCTTAAGCGTTTCACCCCTCCACTTT. Variable domain in full (rest from reference TRBV7-2 and TRBJ1-6): GAGVSQSPSNKVTEKGKDVELRCDPISGHTALYWYRQSLGQGLEFLIYFQGNSAPDKSGLPSDRFSAERTGGSVSTLTIQRTQQEDSAVYLCASSLSVSPLHFGNGTRLTVT.

This chain links TRBV7-9 with TRBJ2-1; D uncertain. The V end lost 5 bases, the J end lost 11 bases, and 16 bases lay between the germline ends. The CDR3 extends over 13 amino acids. Germline V CDR1 and CDR2: SEHNR, FQNEAQ (reference sequence). The DNA for the CDR3 is TGTGCCAGCAGCCCAACAAGTTCTAATCAGCAGTTCTTC. Its protein product is CASSPTSSNQQFF.

V is TRBV28 and J is TRBJ1-5; 7 bases are shared with TRBD1. Germline V gene sequence: CDR1 MDHEN, CDR2 SYDVKM. The CDR3 totals 15 residues. Trimming cost V 7 bases and J 1 base; bases outside gene matches: 7. CDR3 residues: CASKIRGGSNQPQHF. For the CDR3, the DNA is TGTGCCAGCAAAATCAGGGGGGGAAGCAATCAGCCCCAGCATTTT.

V is TRBV20-1 and J is TRBJ2-5; weak D call: TRBD1 (6 bases). The CDR3 has 16 residues. With 3 bases removed from V and 1 base from J, the gap between germline ends came to 18 bases. Germline lookup yields CDR1 DFQATT and CDR2 SNEGSKA (reference sequence). The CDR3 DNA sequence: TGCAGTGCTAGGGGGGTGCCAGGGGCCATCCAAGAGACCCAGTACTTC. Protein product: CSARGVPGAIQETQYF.

This clonotype was counted between two and nine times. The chain couples TRBV6-5 to TRBJ2-7; 7 bases line up with TRBD1. The CDR3 is 15 amino acids. Germline V gene sequence: CDR1 MNHEY, CDR2 SVGAGI. Trimming removed 6 bases from V and 2 bases from J; junction bases left unmatched: 10. The CDR3 DNA follows: TGTGCCAGCAGGGAATCGACAGGGACACCCTACGAGCAGTACTTC. This encodes CASRESTGTPYEQYF.

The gene calls are TRBV9 and TRBJ2-7; TRBD2 aligns across 13 bases. Unmatched junction bases numbered 7, after V lost 3 bases and J lost 4 bases. This CDR3 spans 16 amino acids. Looked up from germline, CDR1 is SGDLS and CDR2 is YYNGEE. CDR3 in amino acids: CASSAGLAGVEYEQYF. CDR3 in DNA: TGTGCCAGCAGCGCCGGACTAGCGGGAGTGGAGTACGAGCAGTACTTC. The full variable domain, in which reference TRBV9 and TRBJ2-7 provide the parts outside the CDR3, is DSGVTQTPKHLITATGQRVTLRCSPRSGDLSVYWYQQSLDQGLQFLIQYYNGEERAKGNILERFSAQQFPDLHSELNLSSLELGDSALYFCASSAGLAGVEYEQYFGPGTRLTVT.

The rearrangement joins TRBV20-1 to TRBJ2-1; maybe TRBD2 (5 bases). The CDR3 sequence is 13 residues long. The germline gives CDR1 DFQATT, CDR2 SNEGSKA (reference sequence). Trimming cost V 4 bases and J 9 bases, with 16 bases left between them. CDR3 DNA: TGCAGTGCTATGAGCGGTCGAGGCAGTGAGCAGTTCTTC. As protein: CSAMSGRGSEQFF.